What follows are 9 T cell receptor beta chains derived from one specimen sequenced in a study of patients and donors after allogeneic stem cell transplantation. Using its own MiXCR run on the RT-PCR reads, TCRdb lists one record per CDR3 protein. The sample has about 160,000 distinct CDR3 sequences, about a quarter seen once. The sample was blood, either unsorted or a sorted T cell fraction (not recorded which). Receptor source: a human donor who was either an allogeneic HSCT recipient or a stem cell or donor lymphocyte infusion donor (not recorded which). It is not recorded whose cells these are; they may come from a transplant donor.

The chain's CDR3 is CASSLPTGPYGYTF. The DNA for the CDR3 is TGCGCCAGCAGCTTGCCGACAGGCCCCTATGGCTACACCTTC. The V call is TRBV5-1, the J call TRBJ1-2, with D maybe TRBD1 (6 bases). In germline, CDR1 is SGHRS, CDR2 YFSETQ. The CDR3 sequence is 14 residues long. V dropped 1 base and J dropped 4 bases, with 11 bases sitting between them.

The chain's CDR3 is CASSLGTGGSTGELFF. The CDR3 region has the DNA TGCGCCAGCAGCCTTGGGACAGGGGGCAGCACCGGGGAGCTGTTTTTT. The chain joins TRBV4-1 to TRBJ2-2; 12 bases map to TRBD1. Germline trimming cut 4 bases from V and 4 bases from J; bases unmatched to any gene: 4. This CDR3 region has 16 residues. Per germline, CDR1 MGHRA and CDR2 YSYEKL.

This clonotype was counted a few times. This sequence joins TRBV30 and TRBJ2-7, with D unclear. Germline CDR1 GTSNPN, CDR2 SVGIG (reference sequence). The V end lost 4 bases, the J end lost 3 bases, and 16 bases lay between the germline ends. The CDR3 covers 14 residues. CDR3 protein: CAWTPLGMGYEQYF. The CDR3 nucleotides are TGTGCCTGGACACCGTTAGGCATGGGCTACGAGCAGTACTTC.

The V and J genes are TRBV7-3 and TRBJ2-1, with a weak D call TRBD1 (5 bases). Per germline, CDR1 SGHTA and CDR2 FQGTGA. Deletions cut 7 bases from V and 8 bases from J, with 15 bases between. The CDR3 runs to 13 residues. For the CDR3, the DNA is TGTGCCAGCACCTGGGGCGCTTTAGATGAGCAGTTCTTC. Protein product: CASTWGALDEQFF.

The chain has TRBV5-1 and TRBJ2-3, with D hard to call. The CDR3 totals 15 residues. From germline, CDR1 is SGHRS and CDR2 YFSETQ. V lost 0 bases to trimming and J lost 2 bases, with 10 bases between them. The CDR3: CASSLEYGYTDTQYF. The DNA of the CDR3 is TGCGCCAGCAGCTTGGAGTATGGATACACAGATACGCAGTATTTT.

The chain carries TRBV20-1 and TRBJ2-1; 14 nucleotides agree with TRBD2. J was trimmed by 8 bases and V by 1 base; bases with no gene match: 7. This CDR3 has 16 amino acids. Germline loops: CDR1 DFQATT, CDR2 SNEGSKA (reference sequence). The CDR3 sequence is CSARGTGTSGSYEQFF. The CDR3 DNA is TGCAGTGCTAGAGGGACCGGGACTAGCGGGAGCTATGAGCAGTTCTTC.

The J gene is TRBJ2-3, the V gene TRBV30, with D maybe TRBD1 (5 bases). This CDR3 comprises 13 residues. The germline CDR1 and CDR2 sequences are GTSNPN and SVGIG (reference sequence). V was shortened by 4 bases and J by 2 bases, with 10 bases between the two germline ends. The CDR3 DNA reads TGTGCCTGGACTTTGGGGCACACAGATACGCAGTATTTT. It specifies CAWTLGHTDTQYF.

This clonotype was seen a handful of times. This rearrangement joins TRBV10-3 to TRBJ1-1; D might be TRBD1 (6 bases). The V and J ends lost 4 bases and 9 bases respectively, with 15 bases between them. Germline CDR1 ENHRY, CDR2 SYGVKD. The CDR3 is made up of 13 amino acids. The DNA for the CDR3 is TGTGCCATCAGTGTCCAACAGGGCGATAAAGCTTTCTTT. Translating it yields CAISVQQGDKAFF.

Only a few counts were recorded for this clonotype. This chain uses TRBV20-1 with TRBJ1-2; TRBD1 might be the D (6 bases). The CDR3 is 11 residues long. The germline CDR1 and CDR2 sequences are DFQATT and SNEGSKA (reference sequence). V gave up 6 bases and J gave up 3 bases, with 8 bases separating them. This chain's CDR3 is CSARQDYGYTF. The CDR3 nucleotides are TGCAGTGCCCGACAGGACTATGGCTACACCTTC.